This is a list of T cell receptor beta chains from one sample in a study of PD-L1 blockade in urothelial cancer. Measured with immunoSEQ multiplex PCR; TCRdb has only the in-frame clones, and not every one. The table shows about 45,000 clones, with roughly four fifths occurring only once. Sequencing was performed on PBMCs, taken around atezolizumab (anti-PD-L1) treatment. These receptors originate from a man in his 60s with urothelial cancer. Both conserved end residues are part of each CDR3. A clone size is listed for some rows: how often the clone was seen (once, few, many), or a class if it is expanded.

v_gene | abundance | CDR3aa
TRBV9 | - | CASSVVQGAFNEQFF
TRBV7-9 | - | CASSLGRQEVLTLEETQYF
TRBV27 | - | CASSLGTNYEQYF
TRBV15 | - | CATSPDYGDFDPLSYGYTF
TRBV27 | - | CASWTGGTANYGYTF
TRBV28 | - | CASRETTTNTGELFF
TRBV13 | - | CASSSTGTPDTQYF
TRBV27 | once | CASSLSPGQTDEQYF
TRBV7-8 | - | CASSQGTGLNTGELFF
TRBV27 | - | CASSFSESSGELFF
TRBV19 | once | CASSGITGGTEKLFF
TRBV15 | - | CATSLDTLSEQYF
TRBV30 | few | CAWTQGLAGGRETQYF
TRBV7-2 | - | CASSISGSLVSYEQYF
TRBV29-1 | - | CSVDEGWRQFF
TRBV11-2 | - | CASSVRASGKYEQYF
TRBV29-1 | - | CSVLGQGNFGKLFF
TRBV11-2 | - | CASSSTAFQPQHF
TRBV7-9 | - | CASSPGLSNQPQHF
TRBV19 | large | CASSHQGNDQPQHF
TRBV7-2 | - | CASSPGGRSGPKQYF
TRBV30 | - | CAWSGDRGIRNTIYF